The sequence of this T cell receptor (beta chain) was determined in a study of regulatory T cells in long-lasting Graves disease. Findings and caveats of the study: TRBV28, TRBJ1-2 and TRBJ2-5 emerged as the favored segments in persistent disease.

Researchers made TCR beta libraries by using iRepertoire HTBI primers and running Arm-PCR on CDR3 regions. TCRdb ran MiXCR on the multiplex PCR reads and lists one entry per CDR3 protein. In the table there are 300,000 to 400,000 distinct CDR3 sequences, approximately 15% of which are singletons. CDR3 length equals 15 residues. CDR1 is SNHLY and CDR2 is FYNNEI in the germline V gene. The V and J ends lost 1 base and 3 bases respectively, with 10 bases between them. This clonotype was counted ten times or more. Its antigen is as yet unknown. Time point noted: newly diagnosed GD, antithyroid drugs for less than 3 months. Making the TCR library involved RNA that had been extracted from PBMCs. From each patient, around 8.7 milliliters of peripheral blood was drawn and collected into an EDTA anticoagulant tube. This sample was shared with a second study, whose subject was T cells in Graves' hyperthyroidism and ophthalmopathy. From that study: The hyperthyroidism was newly diagnosed and had lasted under 2 months; the patients were aged 18 to 65. Diagnosing involved the use of clinical symptoms, serum thyroxine and TRAb, thyroid ultrasound and orbital computed tomography.

V usage is TRBV2 and J usage is TRBJ1-3; no firm D call. The source is a middle-aged man with Graves disease. The sample here was peripheral blood mononuclear cells (PBMCs), taken at new diagnosis, from a patient treated with antithyroid drugs. The CDR3 reads CASSEGRRRGNTIYF. The CDR3 DNA follows: TGTGCCAGCAGTGAAGGGCGGCGTCGTGGAAACACCATATATTTT. The whole variable domain, remainder taken from reference TRBV2 and TRBJ1-3, is EPEVTQTPSHQVTQMGQEVILRCVPISNHLYFYWYRQILGQKVEFLVSFYNNEISEKSEIFDDQFSVERPDGSNFTLKIRSTKLEDSAMYFCASSEGRRRGNTIYFGEGSWLTVV.